One and the same sample provided the 20 T cell receptor beta chains below, sequenced in a study of T cell responses to AZD1222 COVID-19 vaccine. The table came from immunoSEQ multiplex PCR; TCRdb's copy has only in-frame clones and leaves some out. The sample has 120,000 or so clones; about nine tenths are singletons. Sample: peripheral blood, taken on day 0 of AZD1222 vaccination. Receptors originate from an adult in good health.

This chain links TRBV7-8 with TRBJ2-7, with a weak D call TRBD2 (7 bases). CDR3 length: 14 amino acids. The germline CDR1 and CDR2 sequences are SGHVS and FQNEAQ. Trimming removed 5 bases from V and 4 bases from J, with 15 bases in between. The CDR3 DNA is TGTGCCAGCAGCCCCGGGGGGCCGGATTACGAGCAGTACTTC. This sequence encodes CASSPGGPDYEQYF.

The CDR3 nucleotides read TGTGCCAGCAGCTTTCGCCAGGGGGCTGATGGCTACACCTTC. Translated, it gives CASSFRQGADGYTF. The chain joins TRBV3-1 (or the pseudogene TRBV3-2) to TRBJ1-2; 8 nucleotides align to TRBD1. Unmatched junction bases numbered 8, after V lost 5 bases and J lost 6 bases. The CDR3 runs to 14 residues. Germline CDR1 reads LGHDT; CDR2 reads YNNKEL (reference sequence).

The rearrangement joins TRBV9 to TRBJ2-3; tentatively, D is TRBD2 (5 bases). Trimming took off 0 bases at V and 5 bases at J, with 10 bases between the two ends. The CDR3 is made up of 14 amino acids. Per the germline V gene, CDR1 is SGDLS and CDR2 is YYNGEE. CDR3 coding DNA: TGTGCCAGCAGCGTAGAGGGAGTGGGAGATACGCAGTATTTT. The encoded protein is CASSVEGVGDTQYF.

The chain employs TRBV7-2 and TRBJ1-2; 7 bases map to TRBD1. The V gene's germline CDR1 is SGHTA and CDR2 FQGNSA. The CDR3 spans 15 residues. J gave up 0 bases and V 5 bases, and 6 bases lay outside the gene matches. CDR3 in DNA: TGTGCCAGCAGCCAAGCCGGACAGGCTAACTATGGCTACACCTTC. Protein sequence: CASSQAGQANYGYTF. Drawing the rest from reference TRBV7-2 and TRBJ1-2, the complete variable domain is GAGVSQSPSNKVTEKGKDVELRCDPISGHTALYWYRQSLGQGLEFLIYFQGNSAPDKSGLPSDRFSAERTGGSVSTLTIQRTQQEDSAVYLCASSQAGQANYGYTFGSGTRLTVV.

The V call is TRBV5-4, the J call TRBJ1-4; TRBD1 agrees at 8 bases. This CDR3 region has 15 residues. With 3 bases clipped from V and 9 bases from J, the junction kept 10 bases outside the gene matches. Germline CDR1 reads SGHNT; CDR2 reads YYREEE (reference sequence). The chain's CDR3 is CASSSNAGTGKKLFF. In DNA, the CDR3 is TGTGCCAGCAGCTCCAATGCGGGGACAGGCAAAAAACTGTTTTTT.

The genes are TRBV4-3 and TRBJ2-7; either TRBD1 or TRBD2 may supply D (6 bases each). The germline gives CDR1 LGHNA, CDR2 YSLEER. With 2 bases removed from V and 12 bases from J, the gap between germline ends came to 14 bases. CDR3 size: 12 residues. This CDR3 reads CASSQTQGTLYF. For the CDR3, the DNA is TGCGCCAGCAGCCAAACGCAGGGGACTTTGTACTTC.

The chain combines TRBV2 with TRBJ1-1; D not resolved. Trimming took off 0 bases at V and 5 bases at J, with 13 bases between the two ends. Germline CDR1 is SNHLY and CDR2 is FYNNEI. This CDR3 comprises 15 residues. CDR3 region: CASSEALPGGTEAFF. CDR3 DNA: TGTGCCAGCAGTGAAGCGCTTCCGGGAGGGACTGAAGCTTTCTTT.

J is TRBJ2-7 and V is TRBV6-6, with 9 positions matching TRBD1. CDR3 length: 15 residues. J gave up 2 bases and V 2 bases, and 4 bases lay outside the gene matches. Germline values: CDR1 MNHNY, CDR2 SVGAGI (reference sequence). The CDR3 loop is CASSYPGTGTYEQYF. The CDR3, as DNA: TGTGCCAGCAGTTACCCCGGGACAGGGACCTACGAGCAGTACTTC.

This clone was detected once. The V gene is TRBV5-1, the J gene TRBJ1-4, with D unclear. There are 16 residues in the CDR3. Germline V gives CDR1 SGHRS, CDR2 YFSETQ. V lost 7 bases and J lost 3, with 19 bases in between. CDR3 loop: CASRRSVAPANEKLFF. CDR3 DNA: TGCGCCAGCCGTAGGTCGGTGGCACCGGCTAATGAAAAACTGTTTTTT.

This chain joins TRBV29-1 and TRBJ2-5; possibly TRBD1 for D (6 bases). V lost 3 bases and J 4 bases, leaving 9 bases between the germline ends. The CDR3 loop spans 12 amino acids. Germline V gives CDR1 SQVTM, CDR2 ANQGSEA. DNA for the CDR3: TGCAGCGTTGATGGGGGCGCAGAGACCCAGTACTTC. Its translation: CSVDGGAETQYF.

CDR3 region: CASSYFPRSSYEQYF. In DNA form, the CDR3 reads TGTGCCAGCAGTTATTTCCCGCGGAGCTCCTACGAGCAGTACTTC. The chain is built from TRBV6-5 and TRBJ2-7; D remains ambiguous. This CDR3 spans 15 amino acids. With 3 bases removed from V and 0 bases from J, the gap between germline ends came to 12 bases. Germline CDR1 MNHEY, CDR2 SVGAGI.

This clone appeared once. The gene calls are TRBV4-2 and TRBJ1-1, with no clear D. The CDR3 sequence is 14 residues long. From germline, CDR1 is LGHNA and CDR2 YNFKEQ. With 0 bases removed from V and 4 bases from J, the gap between germline ends came to 9 bases. Here the CDR3 DNA reads TGTGCCAGCAGCCAAGAAGTCGGGCGCACTGAAGCTTTCTTT. Translating gives CASSQEVGRTEAFF.

The J gene is TRBJ2-2, the V gene TRBV4-2; D remains ambiguous. CDR3 size: 11 residues. The ends were cut back, 2 bases at V and 8 bases at J, with 3 bases in the middle. CDR1 LGHNA and CDR2 YNFKEQ come from the germline V gene. In DNA, the CDR3 is TGTGCCAGCAGCCAACTGGGGGAGCTGTTTTTT. Translation: CASSQLGELFF.

V usage is TRBV6-5 and J usage is TRBJ1-1, with D unresolved. Trimming stripped 5 bases from V and 1 base from J, with 11 bases between. The CDR3 is 14 residues long. Germline CDR1 reads MNHEY; CDR2 reads SVGAGI. The CDR3 DNA reads as TGTGCCAGCAGTCCCAACATGAGGAACACTGAAGCTTTCTTT. Its translation is CASSPNMRNTEAFF.

This chain joins TRBV10-1 and TRBJ2-3; D might be TRBD1 (6 bases). In germline, CDR1 is WNHNN, CDR2 SYGVQD (reference sequence). The CDR3 extends over 16 amino acids. The V end lost 6 bases, the J end lost 5 bases, and 21 bases lay between the germline ends. CDR3 in amino acids: CASRRTRDRRGDTQYF. The DNA of the CDR3 is TGCGCCAGCAGGCGAACAAGGGACCGCAGGGGAGATACGCAGTATTTT.

The chain couples TRBV7-7 to TRBJ1-1, with a possible D match to TRBD1 (5 bases). The CDR3 sequence is 13 residues long. Trimming pared 4 bases from V and 1 base from J, leaving 7 bases between. Per germline, CDR1 SSHAT and CDR2 FNYEAQ (reference sequence). CDR3 protein: CASSWDENTEAFF. CDR3 nucleotides: TGTGCCAGCAGCTGGGACGAGAACACTGAAGCTTTCTTT.

The rearrangement uses TRBV12-3 or TRBV12-4 and TRBJ2-2, with D perhaps assigned TRBD1 or TRBD2 (7 bases each). Trimming shortened V by 4 bases and J by 11 bases, and 11 bases separated the two germline ends. The CDR3 length is 12 residues. In DNA form, the CDR3 reads TGTGCCAGCAGTTGGGAGGGGGCAGAGCTGTTTTTT. It is translated as CASSWEGAELFF.

The chain combines TRBV5-6 with TRBJ1-6; no definite D call. Trimming removed 0 bases at V and 5 bases at J, with 12 bases between. CDR3 length: 16 amino acids. Germline V gives CDR1 SGHDT, CDR2 YYEEEE. The CDR3 DNA follows: TGTGCCAGCAGCTTGGGTCCACCTCCCGATAATTCACCCCTCCACTTT. It yields the protein CASSLGPPPDNSPLHF.

This chain links TRBV27 with TRBJ2-4; D is unresolved. Germline V gene lookup returns CDR1 MNHEY and CDR2 SMNVEV (reference sequence). V lost 9 bases, J lost 0 bases, and 12 bases lay in between. This CDR3 is built from 14 residues. The CDR3: CASSTVLAKNIQYF. CDR3 nucleotides: TGTGCCAGTTCAACGGTACTAGCCAAAAACATTCAGTACTTC.

The chain has TRBV9 and TRBJ1-2, with D tentatively TRBD1 (5 bases). The CDR3 length is 13 residues. V lost 2 bases, J lost 2 bases, and 7 bases lay in between. Germline V gene sequence: CDR1 SGDLS, CDR2 YYNGEE. In DNA form, the CDR3 reads TGTGCCAGCAGCGTCGGGGACAACTATGGCTACACCTTC. Encoded protein: CASSVGDNYGYTF.